Shown below are 2 T cell receptor beta chains from a single sample sequenced in a study of blood T cell repertoires in COVID-19. Clones were read by immunoSEQ multiplex PCR, and TCRdb kept only the in-frame ones, dropping some. The sample lists roughly 100,000 clones, roughly 80% occurring once. The specimen sequenced was peripheral blood. Receptors originate from a woman in her seventies with acute or convalescent COVID-19.

The chain couples TRBV7-9 to TRBJ2-7; TRBD2 aligns across 7 bases. Germline CDR1 and CDR2: SEHNR and FQNEAQ (reference sequence). V lost 2 bases to trimming and J lost 7 bases; unmatched junction nucleotides: 8. There are 14 residues in the CDR3. The DNA for the CDR3 is TGTGCCAGCAGCTTAATTGGTCCGGGAGGAGAGCAGTACTTC. This encodes CASSLIGPGGEQYF.

This chain uses TRBV5-4 with TRBJ2-5, with D perhaps matching TRBD2 (7 bases). Trimming pared 2 bases from V and 9 bases from J, leaving 17 bases between. The germline gives CDR1 SGHNT, CDR2 YYREEE (reference sequence). This CDR3 contains 14 residues. The CDR3 here is CASSFGLGEGAQYF. In DNA form, the CDR3 reads TGTGCCAGCAGCTTTGGTCTAGGGGAGGGGGCCCAGTACTTC.